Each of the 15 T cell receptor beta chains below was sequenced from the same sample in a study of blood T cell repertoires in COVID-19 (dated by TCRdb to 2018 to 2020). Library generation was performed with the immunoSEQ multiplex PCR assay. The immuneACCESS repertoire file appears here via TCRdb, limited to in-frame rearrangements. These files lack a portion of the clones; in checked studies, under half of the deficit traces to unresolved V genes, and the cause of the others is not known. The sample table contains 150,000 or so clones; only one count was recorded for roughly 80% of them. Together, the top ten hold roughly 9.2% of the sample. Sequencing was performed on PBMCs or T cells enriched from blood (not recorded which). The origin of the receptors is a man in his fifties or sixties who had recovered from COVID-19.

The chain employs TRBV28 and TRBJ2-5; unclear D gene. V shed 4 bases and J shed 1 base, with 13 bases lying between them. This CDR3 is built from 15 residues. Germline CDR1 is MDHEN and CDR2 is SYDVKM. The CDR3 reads CASSSRSAAQETQYF. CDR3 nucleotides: TGTGCCAGCAGTTCCCGGTCCGCCGCCCAAGAGACCCAGTACTTC.

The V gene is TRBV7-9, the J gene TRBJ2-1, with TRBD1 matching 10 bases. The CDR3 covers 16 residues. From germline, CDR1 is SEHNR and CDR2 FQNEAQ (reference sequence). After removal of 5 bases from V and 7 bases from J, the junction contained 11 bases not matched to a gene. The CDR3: CASSPFGTGVGNEQFF. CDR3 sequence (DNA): TGTGCCAGCAGCCCCTTCGGGACAGGGGTAGGAAATGAGCAGTTCTTC.

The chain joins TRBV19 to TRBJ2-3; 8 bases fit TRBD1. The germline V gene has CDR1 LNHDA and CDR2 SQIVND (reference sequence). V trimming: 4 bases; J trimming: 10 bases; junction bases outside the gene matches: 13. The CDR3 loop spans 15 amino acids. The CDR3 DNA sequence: TGTGCCAGTAGTAGGGGACAGGTCAACACAGGGTCGCAGTATTTT. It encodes CASSRGQVNTGSQYF.

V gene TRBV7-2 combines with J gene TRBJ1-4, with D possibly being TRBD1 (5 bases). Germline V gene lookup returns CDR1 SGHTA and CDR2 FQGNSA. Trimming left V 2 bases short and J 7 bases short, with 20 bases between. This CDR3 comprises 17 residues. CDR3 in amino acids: CASSLRAGPGSREKLFF. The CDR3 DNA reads TGTGCCAGCAGCTTACGGGCGGGGCCGGGTTCGCGTGAAAAACTGTTTTTT.

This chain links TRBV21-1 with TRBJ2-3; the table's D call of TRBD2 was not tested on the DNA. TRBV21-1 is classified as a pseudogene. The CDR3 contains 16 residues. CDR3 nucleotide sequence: TGTGCCAGCAGCAAACGGCTAGCGGGGCACACAGATACGCAGTATTTT. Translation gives CASSKRLAGHTDTQYF.

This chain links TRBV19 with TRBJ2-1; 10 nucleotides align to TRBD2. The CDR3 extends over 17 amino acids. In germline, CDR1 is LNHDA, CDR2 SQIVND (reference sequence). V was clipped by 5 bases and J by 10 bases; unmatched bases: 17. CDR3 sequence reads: CASSPRGLAATFSEQFF. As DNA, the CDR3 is TGTGCCAGTAGTCCCCGAGGACTAGCGGCTACCTTTTCGGAGCAGTTCTTC.

The CDR3 nucleotides are TGCGCCAGCAGCCAAGAAATGACAGTCAATCAGCCCCAGCATTTT. Translating gives CASSQEMTVNQPQHF. This rearrangement joins TRBV4-3 to TRBJ1-5, with a tentative D call TRBD1 (5 bases). The CDR3 is 15 residues long. The germline CDR1 and CDR2 sequences are LGHNA and YSLEER. V was pared by 0 bases and J by 3 bases, with 9 bases between.

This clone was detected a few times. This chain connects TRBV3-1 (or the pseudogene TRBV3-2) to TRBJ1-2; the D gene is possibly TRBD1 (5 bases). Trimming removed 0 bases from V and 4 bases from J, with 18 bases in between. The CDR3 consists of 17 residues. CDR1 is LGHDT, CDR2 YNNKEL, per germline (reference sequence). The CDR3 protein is CASSQDTGPARAYGYTF. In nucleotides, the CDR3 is TGTGCCAGCAGCCAAGACACAGGCCCGGCCAGAGCCTATGGCTACACCTTC.

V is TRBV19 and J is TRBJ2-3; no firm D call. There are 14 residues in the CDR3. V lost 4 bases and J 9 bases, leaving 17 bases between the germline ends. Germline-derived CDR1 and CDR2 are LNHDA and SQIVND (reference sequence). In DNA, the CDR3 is TGTGCCAGTAGTACTAGAGGTGTCGGGTCAACGCAGTATTTT. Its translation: CASSTRGVGSTQYF.

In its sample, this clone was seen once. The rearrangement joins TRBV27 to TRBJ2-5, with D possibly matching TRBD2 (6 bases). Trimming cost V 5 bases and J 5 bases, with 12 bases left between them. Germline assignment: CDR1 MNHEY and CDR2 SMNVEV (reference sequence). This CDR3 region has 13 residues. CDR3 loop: CASSVRERETQYF. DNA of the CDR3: TGTGCCAGCAGTGTCCGGGAGAGGGAGACCCAGTACTTC.

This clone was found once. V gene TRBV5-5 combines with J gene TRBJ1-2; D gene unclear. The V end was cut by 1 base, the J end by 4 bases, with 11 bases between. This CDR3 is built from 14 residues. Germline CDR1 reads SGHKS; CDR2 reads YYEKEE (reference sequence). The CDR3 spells CASSLRASFYGYTF. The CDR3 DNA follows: TGTGCCAGCAGCTTGAGAGCCTCTTTCTATGGCTACACCTTC.

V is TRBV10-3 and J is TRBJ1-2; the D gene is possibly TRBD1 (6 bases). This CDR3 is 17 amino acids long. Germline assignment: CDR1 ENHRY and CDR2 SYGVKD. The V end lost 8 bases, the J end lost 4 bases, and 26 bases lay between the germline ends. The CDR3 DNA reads TGTGCCATCGGGGGCTTACGAGGTGGTACTACCTCCTATGGCTACACCTTC. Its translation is CAIGGLRGGTTSYGYTF.

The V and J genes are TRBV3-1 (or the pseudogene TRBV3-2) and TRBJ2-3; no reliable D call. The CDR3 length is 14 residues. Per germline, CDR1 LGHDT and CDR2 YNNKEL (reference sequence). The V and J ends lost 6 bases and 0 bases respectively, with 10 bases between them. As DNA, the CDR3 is TGTGCCAGCAGATCTAGGCAAAGCACAGATACGCAGTATTTT. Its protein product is CASRSRQSTDTQYF.

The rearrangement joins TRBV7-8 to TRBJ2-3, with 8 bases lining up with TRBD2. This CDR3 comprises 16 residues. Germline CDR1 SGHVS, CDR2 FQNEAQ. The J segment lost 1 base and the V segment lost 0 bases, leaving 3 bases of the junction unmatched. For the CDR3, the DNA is TGTGCCAGCAGCTTAGCCAATAGCGGGGGCACAGATACGCAGTATTTT. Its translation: CASSLANSGGTDTQYF.

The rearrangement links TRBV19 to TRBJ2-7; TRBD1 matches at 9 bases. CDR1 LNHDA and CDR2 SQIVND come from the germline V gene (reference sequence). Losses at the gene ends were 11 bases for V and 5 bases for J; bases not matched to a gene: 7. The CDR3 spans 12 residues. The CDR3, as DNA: TGTGCCTCGGGACAGGGTGGTAACGAGCAGTACTTC. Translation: CASGQGGNEQYF.